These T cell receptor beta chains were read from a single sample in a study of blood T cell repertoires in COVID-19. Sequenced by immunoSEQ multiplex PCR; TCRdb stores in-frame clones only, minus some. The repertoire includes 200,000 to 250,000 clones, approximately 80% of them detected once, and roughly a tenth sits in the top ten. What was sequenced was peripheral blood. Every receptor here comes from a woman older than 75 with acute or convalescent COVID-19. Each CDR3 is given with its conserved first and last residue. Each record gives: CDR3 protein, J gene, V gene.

CDR3: CASSPRGLTDEQFF
J: TRBJ2-1
V: TRBV6-5

CDR3: CASSTTQGSTEAFF
J: TRBJ1-1
V: TRBV11-3

CDR3: CASSPGVLYYNEQFF
J: TRBJ2-1
V: TRBV18

CDR3: CASSLTGDISYEQYF
J: TRBJ2-7
V: TRBV18

CDR3: CASSGQGAGEAFF
J: TRBJ1-1
V: TRBV19

CDR3: CASSLQGYYGYTF
J: TRBJ1-2
V: TRBV6-2/TRBV6-3

CDR3: CASSLERGSGTDTQYF
J: TRBJ2-3
V: TRBV7-6

CDR3: CASSLGVDNRYEQYF
J: TRBJ2-7
V: TRBV7-2

CDR3: CASSSPGSVTEAFF
J: TRBJ1-1
V: TRBV28

CDR3: CASSLGSWNTEAFF
J: TRBJ1-1
V: TRBV7-2

CDR3: CASSAGDFRAGNTIYF
J: TRBJ1-3
V: TRBV7-3

CDR3: CASSQVLSGANVLTF
J: TRBJ2-6
V: TRBV3-1/TRBV3-2

CDR3: CASSLVPGQETQYF
J: TRBJ2-5
V: TRBV5-1

CDR3: CASSTMASGSLYTDTQYF
J: TRBJ2-3
V: TRBV9

CDR3: CASDTGTANEKLFF
J: TRBJ1-4
V: TRBV19

CDR3: CAWSVFGGAALSLHF
J: TRBJ1-6
V: TRBV30

CDR3: CAWSPQGGEKLFF
J: TRBJ1-4
V: TRBV30

CDR3: CATSANRVNGETQYF
J: TRBJ2-5
V: TRBV24-1

CDR3: CASSPRHTGEKLFF
J: TRBJ1-4
V: TRBV18

CDR3: CASSPMPGNSPLHF
J: TRBJ1-6
V: TRBV7-8

CDR3: CASSVMRTRGMETQYF
J: TRBJ2-5
V: TRBV7-9

CDR3: CASSPAGQPNSPLHF
J: TRBJ1-6
V: TRBV18

CDR3: CASSQESYYGYTF
J: TRBJ1-2
V: TRBV3-1/TRBV3-2

CDR3: CASSPTRGGEQFF
J: TRBJ2-1
V: TRBV3-1/TRBV3-2

CDR3: CASSFSWEETQYF
J: TRBJ2-5
V: TRBV11-2

CDR3: CASSRPGTGVISYEQYF
J: TRBJ2-7
V: TRBV5-6

CDR3: CASSQDLGGTATRYEQYF
J: TRBJ2-7
V: TRBV4-3

CDR3: CASSFSGTNTEAFF
J: TRBJ1-1
V: TRBV11-2

CDR3: CASSFLGLAGAGGDTQYF
J: TRBJ2-3
V: TRBV5-1

CDR3: CASSLGQGAGMNTEAFF
J: TRBJ1-1
V: TRBV5-1

CDR3: CASSPSGLAAYEQYF
J: TRBJ2-7
V: TRBV7-8

CDR3: CAWSTGTSGSSYNEQFF
J: TRBJ2-1
V: TRBV30

CDR3: CASSQDTFLSNQPQHF
J: TRBJ1-5
V: TRBV6-2/TRBV6-3

CDR3: CASSFGQINSPLHF
J: TRBJ1-6
V: TRBV7-2

CDR3: CASSLSAPATNEKLFF
J: TRBJ1-4
V: TRBV28

CDR3: CASSFQGAADTQYF
J: TRBJ2-3
V: TRBV5-5

CDR3: CASSLAGREETQYF
J: TRBJ2-5
V: TRBV5-4

CDR3: CASTPYRPDRRTEAFF
J: TRBJ1-1
V: TRBV28

CDR3: CASSLGAGLNQPQHF
J: TRBJ1-5
V: TRBV7-2

CDR3: CASSPHNRGADQPQHF
J: TRBJ1-5
V: TRBV6-2/TRBV6-3

CDR3: CASSGTSGYNEQFF
J: TRBJ2-1
V: TRBV10-2

CDR3: CASSPVAGPTDTQYF
J: TRBJ2-3
V: TRBV7-6

CDR3: CASSLAQGIPDTQYF
J: TRBJ2-3
V: TRBV7-9

CDR3: CASSLQGVHQETQYF
J: TRBJ2-5
V: TRBV5-4

CDR3: CASRRQGSSYEQYF
J: TRBJ2-7
V: TRBV6-5

CDR3: CSVVLPGTPANYGYTF
J: TRBJ1-2
V: TRBV29-1

CDR3: CASSKPGTYEQYF
J: TRBJ2-7
V: TRBV19

CDR3: CASSPANTGELFF
J: TRBJ2-2
V: TRBV5-4

CDR3: CASSSTGWMDYGYTF
J: TRBJ1-2
V: TRBV19

CDR3: CAWESGGYNEQFF
J: TRBJ2-1
V: TRBV30

CDR3: CASSPGQGNSYEQYF
J: TRBJ2-7
V: TRBV11-3

CDR3: CSARIWTRWDEQYF
J: TRBJ2-7
V: TRBV29-1

CDR3: CASSLQDRDNEQFF
J: TRBJ2-1
V: TRBV5-1

CDR3: CASSSLPGSGDTQYF
J: TRBJ2-3
V: TRBV9

CDR3: CASSLEVNQPQHF
J: TRBJ1-5
V: TRBV27

CDR3: CASSSQGREQYF
J: TRBJ2-7
V: TRBV11-3

CDR3: CASSLPRDRFNTGELFF
J: TRBJ2-2
V: TRBV27

CDR3: CASSLSGGSYEQYF
J: TRBJ2-7
V: TRBV7-2

CDR3: CATSPGTSGSDTQYF
J: TRBJ2-3
V: TRBV5-1

CDR3: CASSLSGILSGNTIYF
J: TRBJ1-3
V: TRBV5-4